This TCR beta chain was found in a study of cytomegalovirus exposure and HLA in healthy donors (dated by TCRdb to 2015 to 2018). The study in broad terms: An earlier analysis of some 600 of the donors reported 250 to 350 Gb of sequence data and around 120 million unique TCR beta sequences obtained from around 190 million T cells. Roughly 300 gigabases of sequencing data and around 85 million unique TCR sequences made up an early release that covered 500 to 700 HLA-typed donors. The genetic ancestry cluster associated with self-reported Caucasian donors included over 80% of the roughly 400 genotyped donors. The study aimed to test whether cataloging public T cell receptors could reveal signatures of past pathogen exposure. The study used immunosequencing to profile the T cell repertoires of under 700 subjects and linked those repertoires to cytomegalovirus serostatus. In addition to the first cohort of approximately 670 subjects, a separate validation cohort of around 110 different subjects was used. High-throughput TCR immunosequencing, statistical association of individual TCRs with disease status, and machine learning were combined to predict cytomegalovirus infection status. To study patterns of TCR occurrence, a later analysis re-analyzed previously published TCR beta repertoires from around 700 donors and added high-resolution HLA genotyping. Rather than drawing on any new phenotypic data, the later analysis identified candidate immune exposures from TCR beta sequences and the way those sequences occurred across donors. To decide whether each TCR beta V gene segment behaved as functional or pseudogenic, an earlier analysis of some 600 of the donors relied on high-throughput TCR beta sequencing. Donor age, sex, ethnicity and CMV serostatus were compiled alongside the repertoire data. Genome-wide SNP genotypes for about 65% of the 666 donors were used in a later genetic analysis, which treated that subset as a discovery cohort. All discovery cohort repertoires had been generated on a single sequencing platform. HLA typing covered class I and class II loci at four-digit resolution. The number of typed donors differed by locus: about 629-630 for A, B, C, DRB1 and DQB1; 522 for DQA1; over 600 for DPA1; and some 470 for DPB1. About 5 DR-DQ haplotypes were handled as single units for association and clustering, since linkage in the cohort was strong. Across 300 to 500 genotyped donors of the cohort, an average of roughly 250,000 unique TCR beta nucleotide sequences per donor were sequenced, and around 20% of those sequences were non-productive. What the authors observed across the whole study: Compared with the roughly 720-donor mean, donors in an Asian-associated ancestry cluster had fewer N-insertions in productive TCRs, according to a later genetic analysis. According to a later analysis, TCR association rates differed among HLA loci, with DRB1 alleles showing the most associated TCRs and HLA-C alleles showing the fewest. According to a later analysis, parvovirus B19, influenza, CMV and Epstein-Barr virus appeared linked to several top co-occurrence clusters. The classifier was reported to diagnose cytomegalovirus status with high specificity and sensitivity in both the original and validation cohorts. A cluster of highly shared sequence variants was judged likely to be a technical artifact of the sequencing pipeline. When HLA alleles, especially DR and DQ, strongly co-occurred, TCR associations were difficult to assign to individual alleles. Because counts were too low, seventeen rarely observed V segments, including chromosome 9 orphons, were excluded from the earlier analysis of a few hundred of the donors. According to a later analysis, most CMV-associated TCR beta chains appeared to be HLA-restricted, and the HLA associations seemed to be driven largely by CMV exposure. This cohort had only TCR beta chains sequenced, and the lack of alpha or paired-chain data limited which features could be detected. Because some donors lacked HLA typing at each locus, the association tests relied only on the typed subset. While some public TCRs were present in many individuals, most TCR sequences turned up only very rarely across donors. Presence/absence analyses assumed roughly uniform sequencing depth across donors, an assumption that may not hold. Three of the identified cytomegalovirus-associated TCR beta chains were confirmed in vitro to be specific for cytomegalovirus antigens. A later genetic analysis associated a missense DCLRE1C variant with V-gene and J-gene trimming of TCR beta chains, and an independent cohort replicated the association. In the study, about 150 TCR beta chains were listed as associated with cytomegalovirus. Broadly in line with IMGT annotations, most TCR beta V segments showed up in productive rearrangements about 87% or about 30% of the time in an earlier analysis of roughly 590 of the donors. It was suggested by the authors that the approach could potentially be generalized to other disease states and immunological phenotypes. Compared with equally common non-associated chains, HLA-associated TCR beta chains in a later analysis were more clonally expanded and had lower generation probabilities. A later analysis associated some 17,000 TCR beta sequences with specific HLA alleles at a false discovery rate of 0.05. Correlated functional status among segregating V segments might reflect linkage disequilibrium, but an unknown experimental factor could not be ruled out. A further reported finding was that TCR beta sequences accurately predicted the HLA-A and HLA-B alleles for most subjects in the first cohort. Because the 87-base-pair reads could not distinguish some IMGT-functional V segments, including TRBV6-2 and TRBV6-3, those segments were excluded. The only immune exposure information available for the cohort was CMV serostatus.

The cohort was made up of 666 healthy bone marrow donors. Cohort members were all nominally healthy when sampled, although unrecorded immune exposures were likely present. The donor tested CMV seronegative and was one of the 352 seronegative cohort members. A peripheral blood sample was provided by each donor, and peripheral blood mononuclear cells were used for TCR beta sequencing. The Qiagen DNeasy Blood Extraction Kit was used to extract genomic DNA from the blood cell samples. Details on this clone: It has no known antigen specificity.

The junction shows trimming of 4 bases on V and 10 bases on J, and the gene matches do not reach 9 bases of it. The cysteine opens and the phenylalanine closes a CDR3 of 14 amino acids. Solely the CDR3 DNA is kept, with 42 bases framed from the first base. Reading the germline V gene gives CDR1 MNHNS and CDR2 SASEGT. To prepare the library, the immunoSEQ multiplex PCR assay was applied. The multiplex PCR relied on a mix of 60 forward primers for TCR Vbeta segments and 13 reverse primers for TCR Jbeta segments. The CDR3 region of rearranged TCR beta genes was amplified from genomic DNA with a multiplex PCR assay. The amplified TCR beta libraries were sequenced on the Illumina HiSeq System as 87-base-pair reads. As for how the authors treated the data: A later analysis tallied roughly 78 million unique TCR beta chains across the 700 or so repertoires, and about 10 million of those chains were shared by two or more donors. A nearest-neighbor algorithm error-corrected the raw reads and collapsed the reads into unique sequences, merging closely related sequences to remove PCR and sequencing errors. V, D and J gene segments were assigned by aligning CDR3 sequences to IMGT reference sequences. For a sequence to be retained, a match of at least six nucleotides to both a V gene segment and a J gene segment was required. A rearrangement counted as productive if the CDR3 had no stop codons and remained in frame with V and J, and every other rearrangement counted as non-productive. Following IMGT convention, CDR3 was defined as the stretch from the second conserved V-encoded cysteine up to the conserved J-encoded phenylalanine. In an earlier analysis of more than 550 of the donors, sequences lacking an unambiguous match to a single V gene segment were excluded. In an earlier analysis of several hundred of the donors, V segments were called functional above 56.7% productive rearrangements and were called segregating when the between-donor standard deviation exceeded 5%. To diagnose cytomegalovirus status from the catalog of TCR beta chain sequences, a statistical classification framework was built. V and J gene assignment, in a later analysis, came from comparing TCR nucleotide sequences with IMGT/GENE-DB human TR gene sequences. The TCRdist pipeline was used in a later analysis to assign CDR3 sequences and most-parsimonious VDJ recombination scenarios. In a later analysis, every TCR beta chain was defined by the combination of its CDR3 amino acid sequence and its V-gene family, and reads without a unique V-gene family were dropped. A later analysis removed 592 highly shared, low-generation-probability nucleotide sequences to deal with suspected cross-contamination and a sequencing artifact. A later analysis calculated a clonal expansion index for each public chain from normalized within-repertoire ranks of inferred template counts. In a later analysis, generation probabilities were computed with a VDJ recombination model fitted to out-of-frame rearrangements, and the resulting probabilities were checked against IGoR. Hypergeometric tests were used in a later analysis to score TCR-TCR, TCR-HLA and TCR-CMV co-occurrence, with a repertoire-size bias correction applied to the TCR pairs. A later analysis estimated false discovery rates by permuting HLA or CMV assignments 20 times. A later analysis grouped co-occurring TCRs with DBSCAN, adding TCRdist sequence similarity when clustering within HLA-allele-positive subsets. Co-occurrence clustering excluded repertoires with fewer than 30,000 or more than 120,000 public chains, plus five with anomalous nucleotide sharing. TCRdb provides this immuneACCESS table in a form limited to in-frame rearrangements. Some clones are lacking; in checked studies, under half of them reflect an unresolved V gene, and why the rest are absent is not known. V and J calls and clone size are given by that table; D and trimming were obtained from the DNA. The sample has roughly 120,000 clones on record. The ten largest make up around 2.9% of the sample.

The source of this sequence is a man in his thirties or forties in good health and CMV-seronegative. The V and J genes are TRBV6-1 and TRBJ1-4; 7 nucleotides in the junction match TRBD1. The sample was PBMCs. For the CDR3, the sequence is CASSGQGSEVKLFF. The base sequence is TGTGCCAGCAGTGGACAGGGCTCCGAGGTAAAACTGTTTTTT.